Following are 3 T cell receptor beta chains from one sample sequenced in a study of CD8 T cells in ankylosing spondylitis. TCRdb reprocessed the 5' RACE reads via MiXCR and lists one record per CDR3 protein. The profile shows fewer than 200,000 distinct CDR3 sequences, around 8.9% of them singletons. Sequenced input: blood, either unsorted or a sorted T cell fraction (not recorded which). These receptors came from a female donor with ankylosing spondylitis or in good health (not recorded which).

This clonotype was seen a few times. The chain employs TRBV7-8 and TRBJ2-3; TRBD2 agrees at 12 bases. The CDR3 runs 17 residues. Germline V gene sequence: CDR1 SGHVS, CDR2 FQNEAQ. V lost 0 bases to trimming and J lost 5 bases; unmatched junction nucleotides: 6. DNA of the CDR3: TGTGCCAGCAGCTTAGCTCTAGCGGGAGGGCCGGGAGATACGCAGTATTTT. It encodes CASSLALAGGPGDTQYF.

This clonotype was counted only a few times. The J gene is TRBJ2-1, the V gene TRBV14; D ambiguous. The germline gives CDR1 SGHDN, CDR2 FVKESK. V lost 2 bases and J 7 bases, leaving 21 bases between the germline ends. The CDR3 is 17 amino acids. The CDR3 sequence: CASSQFPVPIPGNEQFF. CDR3 sequence (DNA): TGTGCCAGCAGCCAATTCCCGGTACCGATTCCTGGGAATGAGCAGTTCTTC.

The rearrangement uses TRBV10-3 and TRBJ2-2; D is uncertain. CDR3 length: 15 amino acids. CDR1 ENHRY and CDR2 SYGVKD come from the germline V gene. V lost 7 bases and J lost 0, with 12 bases in between. Here the CDR3 reads CAITDKGPNTGELFF. Written as DNA, the CDR3 is TGTGCCATCACCGATAAGGGCCCGAACACCGGGGAGCTGTTTTTT.